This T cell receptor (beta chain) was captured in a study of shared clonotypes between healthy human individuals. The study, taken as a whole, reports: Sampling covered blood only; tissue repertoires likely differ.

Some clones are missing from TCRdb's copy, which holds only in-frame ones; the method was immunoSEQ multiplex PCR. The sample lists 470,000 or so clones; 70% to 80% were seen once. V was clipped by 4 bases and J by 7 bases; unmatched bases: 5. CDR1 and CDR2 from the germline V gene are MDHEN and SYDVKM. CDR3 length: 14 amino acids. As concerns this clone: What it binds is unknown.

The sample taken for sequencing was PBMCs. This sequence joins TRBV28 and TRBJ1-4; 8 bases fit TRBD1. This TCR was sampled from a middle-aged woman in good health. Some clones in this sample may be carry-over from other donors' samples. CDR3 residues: CASSSQGVLEKLFF. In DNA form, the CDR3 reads TGTGCCAGCAGTTCACAGGGGGTTCTTGAAAAACTGTTTTTT. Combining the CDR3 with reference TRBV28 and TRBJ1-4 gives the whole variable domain DVKVTQSSRYLVKRTGEKVFLECVQDMDHENMFWYRQDPGLGLRLIYFSYDVKMKEKGDIPEGYSVSREKKERFSLILESASTNQTSMYLCASSSQGVLEKLFFGSGTQLSVL.